This TCR beta chain was sequenced during a study of blood T cell repertoires in COVID-19. Study context: Acute-phase and convalescent COVID-19 samples originated in the United States, Italy and Spain.

V shed 5 bases, J shed 0 bases, and the junction held 8 bases outside the gene matches. The CDR3 sequence is 17 residues long. Method: immunoSEQ multiplex PCR; TCRdb's copy keeps in-frame clones and lacks some. The table shows just over 300,000 clones, with around 85% occurring only once. Residents of about two dozen US areas, aged about 18 to 89 years, made up the participants. Cohort placement rested on clinical history that participants reported themselves. Two consecutive negative NP/OP PCR tests, clearance, or resolved symptoms defined Cohort 3 recovery. This TCR came from a man aged 25 to 40 who had recovered from COVID-19. This chain uses TRBV5-7 with TRBJ2-7; TRBD2 matches 13 bases. TRBV5-7 is flagged as an ORF with uncertain function. Sequencing was carried out using PBMCs or T cells enriched from blood (not recorded which). The CDR3 nucleotides are TGTGCCAGCAGTTGGGGACTAGCGGGGAGTTTCTCCTACGAGCAGTACTTC. Translated, it gives CASSWGLAGSFSYEQYF.